Listed below are T cell receptor beta chains from one sample, sequenced in a study of CD8 T cells in ankylosing spondylitis. From the 5' RACE reads, TCRdb called clonotypes with MiXCR, one entry per CDR3 protein. The sample consists of 150,000 to 200,000 distinct CDR3 sequences, 15% to 20% of them appearing once. Sequencing input: blood, either unsorted or a sorted T cell fraction (not recorded which). Receptor source: a male donor between 5 and 29 years old with ankylosing spondylitis or in good health (not recorded which). Each CDR3 is given with its conserved first and last residue. A D gene is named only where the DNA matches it firmly. Size is stated for part of the rows, as once, few or many counts, or as a class when the clone is expanded.

>TRBV5-6|TRBJ2-5|many|TRBD2
TGTGCCAGCAGCTTGAGTCCTAGCGGGAGGGCCGATCACTTC
CASSLSPSGRADHF
>TRBV21-1|TRBJ2-4|few|.
TGTGCCAGCAGCAAAGCGCCGACTTTGGCCAAAAACATTCAGTACTTC
CASSKAPTLAKNIQYF
>TRBV4-2|TRBJ2-7|.|TRBD1
TGTGCCAGCAGCCGAGACCGGGACAGCTCCTACGAGCAGTACTTC
CASSRDRDSSYEQYF
>TRBV7-3|TRBJ2-3|few|TRBD1
TGTGCCAGCAGCTTGTATGACAGGGGGACAGATACGCAGTATTTT
CASSLYDRGTDTQYF
>TRBV6-1|TRBJ2-1|.|TRBD2
TGTGCCAGCAGGCCGGGACTAGCGAGGCCAAAGTTCTTC
CASRPGLARPKFF
>TRBV29-1|TRBJ1-1|many|TRBD1
TGCAGCGTTGACTTCGTACAGGGGGACACTGAAGCTTTCTTT
CSVDFVQGDTEAFF
>TRBV5-4|TRBJ2-7|.|.
TGTGCCAGCAGCCCCGGGGACGGCTACTCCTACGAGCAGTACTTC
CASSPGDGYSYEQYF
>TRBV24-1|TRBJ2-1|many|.
TGTGCCACCAGCGACAACGGGCAGGGTCTCTTCAATGAGCAGTTCTTC
CATSDNGQGLFNEQFF
>TRBV11-3|TRBJ2-1|.|.
TGTGCCAGCAGCTCCTACGATCCGGGAGCAGTTTTATTCTTC
CASSSYDPGAVLFF
>TRBV6-6|TRBJ2-3|.|TRBD2
TGTGCCAGCGGGCTGACTAGCGGGAGTGATACGCAGTATTTT
CASGLTSGSDTQYF
>TRBV29-1|TRBJ2-3|few|TRBD2
TGCAGCGTTGAAGGGGAGGGCCCAGATACGCAGTATTTT
CSVEGEGPDTQYF
>TRBV7-9|TRBJ2-3|many|.
TGTGCCAGCAGCTCCACAAGCATCCGGAGCACAGATACGCAGTATTTT
CASSSTSIRSTDTQYF
>TRBV2|TRBJ2-2|few|.
TGTGCCAGCAGGGCCCAAACAGGGACCACCGGGGAGCTGTTTTTT
CASRAQTGTTGELFF
>TRBV4-2|TRBJ2-2|.|TRBD1
TGTGCCAGCCGGAGGACAGGAAACACCGGGGAGCTGTTTTTT
CASRRTGNTGELFF
>TRBV20-1|TRBJ2-1|many|.
TGCAGTGCTACCACCCCTCGAATAGCGCATGAGCAGTTCTTC
CSATTPRIAHEQFF
>TRBV6-5|TRBJ2-1|many|.
TGTGCCAGCAGTTACGGCGCAAGCTCCTACAATGAGCAGTTCTTC
CASSYGASSYNEQFF
>TRBV10-2|TRBJ2-1|.|.
TGCGCCAGCAGTGTGGACCAGAATGAGCAGTTCTTC
CASSVDQNEQFF
>TRBV19|TRBJ2-1|many|.
TGTGCCAGTAGACCTAATGGGAACGAGCAGTTCTTC
CASRPNGNEQFF
>TRBV27|TRBJ1-5|.|.
TGTGCCAGCAGTGTAACGGGGTATAGCAATCAGCCCCAGCATTTT
CASSVTGYSNQPQHF
>TRBV20-1|TRBJ2-1|few|.
TGCAGTCCACGCCGGCGGGACTCCTACAATGAGCAGTTCTTC
CSPRRRDSYNEQFF
>TRBV15|TRBJ2-2|few|TRBD2
TGTGCCACCAGCAGAGTTACGGGAGGGACCGGGGAGCTGTTTTTT
CATSRVTGGTGELFF
>TRBV10-2|TRBJ2-5|many|.
TGCGCCAGCCTAAGTTCTTCGGGGGAGACCCAGTACTTC
CASLSSSGETQYF
>TRBV5-6|TRBJ2-1|many|.
TGTGCCAGCATGCGGCCGGGCCTCTCCTACAATGAGCAGTTCTTC
CASMRPGLSYNEQFF
>TRBV5-5|TRBJ2-2|many|.
TGTGCCAGCAGCTTGGAGGGCAGCGGGGAGCTGTTTTTT
CASSLEGSGELFF
>TRBV25-1|TRBJ2-5|many|.
TGTGCCAGCAGTAGGGAGACCCAGTACTTC
CASSRETQYF
>TRBV12-3/TRBV12-4|TRBJ2-1|many|TRBD2
TGTGCCAGCAGTTTAGCAGGACGGGGACTAGCGGGCGCGGGGATCAACAATGAGCAGTTCTTC
CASSLAGRGLAGAGINNEQFF
>TRBV20-1|TRBJ1-4|many|TRBD1
TGCAGTGCTACACTAACCGGGACAGCAAGGAAGGGCGAAAAACTGTTTTTT
CSATLTGTARKGEKLFF
>TRBV12-3/TRBV12-4|TRBJ2-7|many|TRBD2
TGTGCCAGCAGTTTTTCGATAGCGGGGAGTGAGCAGTACTTC
CASSFSIAGSEQYF
>TRBV12-3/TRBV12-4|TRBJ2-5|many|.
TGTGCCAGCAGTTTTACAGGAATGCAAGAGACCCAGTACTTC
CASSFTGMQETQYF
>TRBV2|TRBJ1-5|many|.
TGTGCCAGCAGGTCCGGGACGCTCAGCAATCAGCCCCAGCATTTT
CASRSGTLSNQPQHF
>TRBV11-2|TRBJ2-2|many|.
TGTGCCAGCAGCTTAGTCGGGAATCCCGGGGAGCTGTTTTTT
CASSLVGNPGELFF
>TRBV30|TRBJ2-1|many|TRBD1
TGTGCCTGGAGCTGGACAGGGAGAAATGAGCAGTTCTTC
CAWSWTGRNEQFF
>TRBV28|TRBJ2-7|.|TRBD1
TGTGCCAGCAGTTTCGGGGCAGGGGGCTCCTACGAGCAGTACTTC
CASSFGAGGSYEQYF
>TRBV7-2|TRBJ2-5|.|.
TGTGCCAGCAGCGATGACGCTGGCGGCCAAGAGACCCAGTACTTC
CASSDDAGGQETQYF
>TRBV7-3|TRBJ2-1|many|.
TGTGCCAGCAGCTTCAGACCCGTTCGGGAAAGCTCCTACAATGAGCAGTTCTTC
CASSFRPVRESSYNEQFF
>TRBV6-1|TRBJ2-2|.|.
TGTGCCAGTCGAACACCGCATGGCACCGGGGAGCTGTTTTTT
CASRTPHGTGELFF
>TRBV7-9|TRBJ2-3|many|.
TGTGCCAGCAGCTCCGCCCGTCCCCCCACAGATACGCAGTATTTT
CASSSARPPTDTQYF
>TRBV7-6|TRBJ2-4|.|.
TGTGCCAGCAGCCAAGACCGCGAAAACATTCAGTACTTC
CASSQDRENIQYF
>TRBV20-1|TRBJ2-1|many|.
TGCAGTGCTAGTCGCTGGGTGGTTAGCAATGAGCAGTTCTTC
CSASRWVVSNEQFF
>TRBV6-5|TRBJ1-5|many|TRBD1
TGTGCCAGCAGTCCGGGACAGGGTTTTGGTCAGCCCCAGCATTTT
CASSPGQGFGQPQHF
>TRBV20-1|TRBJ1-2|.|.
TGCAGTGCTAGAGATGGTAAAGGAGTTTATGGCTACACCTTC
CSARDGKGVYGYTF
>TRBV18|TRBJ2-4|many|.
TGTGCCAGCTCACGTCCCTTCCAGGAGGGCAAAGACATTCAGTACTTC
CASSRPFQEGKDIQYF
>TRBV7-2|TRBJ2-7|many|.
TGTGCCAGCAGCACCGACTACGAGCAGTACTTC
CASSTDYEQYF
>TRBV20-1|TRBJ2-7|many|.
TGCAGTGCTAGAGATTTGGGCGGGACCTACGAGCAGTACTTC
CSARDLGGTYEQYF
>TRBV11-2|TRBJ2-4|.|.
TGTGCCAGCAGCTTAGAGGGTTCAGGGGTGAGAAACATTCAGTACTTC
CASSLEGSGVRNIQYF
>TRBV28|TRBJ2-7|many|TRBD2
TGTGCCAGCAGTTCCCCATGGACTAGCGGGTACTACGAGCAGTACTTC
CASSSPWTSGYYEQYF
>TRBV27|TRBJ2-7|many|.
TGTGCCAGCAGTTTCCAACAGAAAATGCAGCAGTACTTC
CASSFQQKMQQYF
>TRBV29-1|TRBJ1-1|many|.
TGCAGCGGGGGGCGGAAGGACACTGAAGCTTTCTTT
CSGGRKDTEAFF